The clone carrying this TCR beta chain was found once. Antigen specificity is unknown. This specimen comes from a study of CD8+ T cells in alopecia areata. Sequencing used cDNA as its template, made by extracting RNA and reverse transcribing it. The assay was immunoSEQ multiplex PCR, and TCRdb's table has in-frame clones only and misses some. The sample consists of 150,000 to 200,000 clones, around three fifths of them appearing once. Study conclusions and caveats: Tofacitinib significantly lowered scalp clonality and expanded CD8+ clones among the top 100.

This CDR3 contains 13 residues. Germline loops: CDR1 LNHDA, CDR2 SQIVND (reference sequence). V was pared by 5 bases and J by 1 base, with 8 bases between. The sample's treatment: oral pan-JAK inhibitor, 5-10 mg twice daily. The sequence was obtained from a human donor with alopecia areata. The material sequenced was CD4+ T cells sorted from blood, taken at week 24, from a patient treated with tofacitinib. The chain employs TRBV19 and TRBJ2-5, with D possibly being TRBD1 (5 bases). The CDR3 reads CASSFQGQETQYF. Here the CDR3 DNA reads TGTGCCAGTAGTTTCCAGGGCCAAGAGACCCAGTACTTC.